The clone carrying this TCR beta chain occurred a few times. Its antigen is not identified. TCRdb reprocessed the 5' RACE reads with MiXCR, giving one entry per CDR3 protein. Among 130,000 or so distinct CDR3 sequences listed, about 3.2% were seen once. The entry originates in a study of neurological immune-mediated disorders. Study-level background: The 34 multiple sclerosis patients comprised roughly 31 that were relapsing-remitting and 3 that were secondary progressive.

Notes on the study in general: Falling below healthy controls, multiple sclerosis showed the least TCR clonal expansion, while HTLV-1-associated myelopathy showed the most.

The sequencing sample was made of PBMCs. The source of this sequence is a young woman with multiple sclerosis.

The CDR3 DNA reads as TGTGCCAGCAGTCAAACCGGGACAGGGCGCGAGCAGTACTTC. This encodes CASSQTGTGREQYF. The chain is built from TRBV12-3 or TRBV12-4 and TRBJ2-7; 9 bases align to TRBD1. This CDR3 has 14 residues. V trimming: 5 bases; J trimming: 6 bases; junction bases outside the gene matches: 8.